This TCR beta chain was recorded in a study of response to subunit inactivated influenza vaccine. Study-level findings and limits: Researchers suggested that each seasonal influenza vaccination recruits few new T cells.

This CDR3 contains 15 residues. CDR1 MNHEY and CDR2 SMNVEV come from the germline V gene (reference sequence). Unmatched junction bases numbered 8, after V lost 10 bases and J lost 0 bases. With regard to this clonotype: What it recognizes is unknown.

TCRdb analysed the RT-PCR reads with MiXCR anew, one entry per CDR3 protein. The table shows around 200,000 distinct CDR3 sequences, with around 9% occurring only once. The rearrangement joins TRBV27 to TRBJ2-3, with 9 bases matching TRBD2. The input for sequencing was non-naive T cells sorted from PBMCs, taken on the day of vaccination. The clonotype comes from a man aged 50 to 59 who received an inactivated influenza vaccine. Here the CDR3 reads CATLSGRFSTDTQYF. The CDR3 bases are TGTGCCACCCTCAGCGGGAGGTTCAGCACAGATACGCAGTATTTT.